Presented here are 2 T cell receptor beta chains from one specimen sequenced in a study of cytomegalovirus exposure and HLA in healthy donors. PCR involved 60 Vbeta and 13 Jbeta primers. Profiled with immunoSEQ multiplex PCR; TCRdb holds only in-frame clones, not every one. Of over 150,000 clones in the sample, around 68% are singletons; the top ten hold less than 1.5%. Material: PBMCs. The source of these receptors is a man aged 50 or older in good health and CMV-seronegative.

This rearrangement joins TRBV7-2 to TRBJ1-5, with 7 bases identical to TRBD1. V lost 5 bases and J lost 1; bases outside the gene matches: 11. Germline CDR1 SGHTA, CDR2 FQGNSA. The CDR3 extends over 17 amino acids. In nucleotides, the CDR3 is TGTGCCAGCAGCGAAAAGACAGGGACGATAAGCAATCAGCCCCAGCATTTT. Its protein product is CASSEKTGTISNQPQHF.

This clone was counted between two and nine times. CDR3 residues: CASSRPGQVYNEQFF. CDR3 DNA sequence: TGTGCCAGTAGTAGACCCGGACAGGTCTACAATGAGCAGTTCTTC. The chain recombines TRBV19 with TRBJ2-1; 7 bases agree with TRBD1. J lost 3 bases, V lost 4 bases, and 6 bases had no gene match. Looked up from germline, CDR1 is LNHDA and CDR2 is SQIVND (reference sequence). The CDR3 spans 15 residues.